Listed below are T cell receptor beta chains from one sample, sequenced in a study of graft-versus-host responses after intestinal transplantation. Data came from immunoSEQ multiplex PCR; TCRdb stores just in-frame clones and leaves some out. The sample yields 80,000 to 100,000 clones, 75% to 90% seen once. Their antigen targets remain unknown. The input for sequencing was unstimulated CD4+ T cells sorted from spleen or lymph node cells, taken before intestinal transplant. The source is a human donor who received an intestinal transplant. CDR3s include the opening cysteine and the closing phenylalanine or tryptophan. The D gene is left open where the match is weak. A row's size may be missing; if present it is once, few, many or a size class.

DNA,CDR3,V,size,D,J
TGCGCCAGCAGCCACACAACAGGGGTCGGCACCTTC,CASSHTTGVGTF,TRBV4-1,-,TRBD1,TRBJ1-2
TGTGCCAGCAGCTTAGGTGTCGGGCAGGGGGCCGTAGGCTACACCTTC,CASSLGVGQGAVGYTF,TRBV11-2,-,TRBD1,TRBJ1-2
TGTGCCAGAACCGAGTCTGCGGGTTGGGAGTCCTACGAGCAGTACTTC,CARTESAGWESYEQYF,TRBV27,-,-,TRBJ2-7
TGTGCCAGCAGCCCCCGGGAGGGCCGCTATGGCTACACCTTC,CASSPREGRYGYTF,TRBV7-8,once,-,TRBJ1-2
TGCGCCAGCAGCCAAGATCCCCCTAGCGGGGGGCACTTTAGCTCCTACAATGAGCAGTTCTTC,CASSQDPPSGGHFSSYNEQFF,TRBV4-1,few,TRBD2,TRBJ2-1
TGTGCCAGCAGTGACCCCTGGGAAGGGGGCGCTGGGGCCAACGTCCTGACTTTC,CASSDPWEGGAGANVLTF,TRBV6-1,-,TRBD1,TRBJ2-6
TGTGCCAGCAGCTTAAATCGGAATTCACCCCTCCACTTT,CASSLNRNSPLHF,TRBV7-3,-,-,TRBJ1-6
TGTGCCACCAGCAGAACCGGGACAGGGTTCAGTGAGCAGTTCTTC,CATSRTGTGFSEQFF,TRBV15,-,TRBD1,TRBJ2-1
TGTGCCAGTAGGGACAAATTCTACACCGGGGAGCTGTTTTTT,CASRDKFYTGELFF,TRBV19,-,-,TRBJ2-2
TGTGCCAGCAGCCATGAGGGGGTCGGAGCTTTCTTT,CASSHEGVGAFF,TRBV11-3,-,-,TRBJ1-1
TGTGCCAGCAGTTTACGGGGACAGGGCGCCTCCCGCTTCTACGAGCAGTACTTC,CASSLRGQGASRFYEQYF,TRBV27,-,TRBD1,TRBJ2-7
TGTGCCAGCACCACGACAGAAAACCAAGAGACCCAGTACTTC,CASTTTENQETQYF,TRBV7-9,-,-,TRBJ2-5
TGCGCCAGCAGTGGTCGGGAGAGGGATGAGCAGTTCTTC,CASSGRERDEQFF,TRBV10-2,-,-,TRBJ2-1
TGTGCCAGCAGTGAGCCCCCCCAAGAATTGGACAGGGGTGGCACTGAAGCTTTCTTT,CASSEPPQELDRGGTEAFF,TRBV6-4,-,TRBD1,TRBJ1-1
TGTGCCGGCAGCCCAGAGCGGATCGGCAATCAGCCCCAGCATTTT,CAGSPERIGNQPQHF,TRBV9,-,-,TRBJ1-5
TGTGCCAGCAGCCTATACATGGGAGGCACCGGAGCTTTCTTT,CASSLYMGGTGAFF,TRBV5-4,-,-,TRBJ1-1
TGCGCCAGCAGCCAGGGTCGGGGAGCGGGCCCCATGGACGAGCAGTACTTC,CASSQGRGAGPMDEQYF,TRBV10-1,-,-,TRBJ2-7
TGTGCCAGCAGCCAATGGGGGGGTTCTCCCTCTGGAAACACCATATATTTT,CASSQWGGSPSGNTIYF,TRBV14,once,-,TRBJ1-3
TGTGCCAGTACAGACCGACAGGGCAGCAGGGAGCTGTTTTTT,CASTDRQGSRELFF,TRBV19,-,TRBD1,TRBJ2-2